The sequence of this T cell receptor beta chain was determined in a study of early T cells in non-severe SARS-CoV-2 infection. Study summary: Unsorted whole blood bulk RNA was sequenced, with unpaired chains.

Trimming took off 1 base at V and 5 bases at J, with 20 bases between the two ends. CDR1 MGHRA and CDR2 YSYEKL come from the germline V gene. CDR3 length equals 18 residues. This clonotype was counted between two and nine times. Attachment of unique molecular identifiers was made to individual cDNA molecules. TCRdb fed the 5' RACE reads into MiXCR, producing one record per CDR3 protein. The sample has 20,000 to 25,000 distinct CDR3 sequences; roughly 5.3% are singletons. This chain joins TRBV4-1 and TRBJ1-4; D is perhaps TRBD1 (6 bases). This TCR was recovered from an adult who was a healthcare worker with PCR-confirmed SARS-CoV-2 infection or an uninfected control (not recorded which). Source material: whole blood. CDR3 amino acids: CASSQVGTRGGLNEKLFF. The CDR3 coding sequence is TGCGCCAGCAGCCAAGTAGGAACCAGAGGGGGACTGAATGAAAAACTGTTTTTT.